This entry features one TCR beta chain sequence. For recovered donors of Cohort 3, there were two negative PCRs, clearance, or symptom resolution. Using immunoSEQ multiplex PCR, the repertoire was profiled, and TCRdb retains in-frame clones only, with some absent. Here the sample spans a few hundred thousand clones, approximately 88% being singletons. The data belong to a study of blood T cell repertoires in COVID-19. The CDR3 is 14 residues long. The germline CDR1 and CDR2 sequences are SGHNT and YENEEA. Trimming removed 4 bases from V and 2 bases from J, with 12 bases in between. The sequencing sample was made of PBMCs or T cells enriched from blood (not recorded which). V gene TRBV11-3 combines with J gene TRBJ2-7; D might be TRBD1 (5 bases). This sequence originates from a woman in her twenties or thirties who had recovered from COVID-19. The DNA of the CDR3 is TGTGCCAGCAGCTCCTGGGGCCGCGCCTACGAGCAGTACTTC. Protein sequence: CASSSWGRAYEQYF.